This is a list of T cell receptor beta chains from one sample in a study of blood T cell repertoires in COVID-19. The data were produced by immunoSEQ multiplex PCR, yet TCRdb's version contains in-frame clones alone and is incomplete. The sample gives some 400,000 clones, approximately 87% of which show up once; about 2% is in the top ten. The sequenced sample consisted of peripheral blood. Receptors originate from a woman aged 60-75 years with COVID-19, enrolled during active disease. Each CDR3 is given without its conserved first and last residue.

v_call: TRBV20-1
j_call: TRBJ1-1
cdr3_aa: SAPGHLGAF

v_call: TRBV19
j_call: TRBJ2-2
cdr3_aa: ASRIPAAGQNTGELF

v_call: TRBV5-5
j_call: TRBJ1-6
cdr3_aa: ASSLLGADNSPLH

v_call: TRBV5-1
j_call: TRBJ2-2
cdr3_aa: ASSLPSGELF

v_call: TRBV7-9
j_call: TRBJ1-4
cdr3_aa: ASSARDRSNEKLF

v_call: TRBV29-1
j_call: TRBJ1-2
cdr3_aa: SVQPGTGDGYT

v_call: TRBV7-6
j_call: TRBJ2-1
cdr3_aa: ASSLAASGDNEQF

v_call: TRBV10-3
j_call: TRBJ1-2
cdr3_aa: ATGQSNYGYT

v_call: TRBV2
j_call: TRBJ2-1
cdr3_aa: ASRRLAGGPGEQF

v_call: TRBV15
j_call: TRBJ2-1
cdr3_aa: ATSRDRGESVEQF

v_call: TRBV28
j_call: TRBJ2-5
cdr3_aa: ASSWVGLVETQY

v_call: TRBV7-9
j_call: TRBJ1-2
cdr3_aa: ASSFPGQGSGYT

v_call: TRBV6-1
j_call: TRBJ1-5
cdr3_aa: ASSERTGFSNQPQH

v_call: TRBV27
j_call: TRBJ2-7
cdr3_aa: ASRGQGSYEQY

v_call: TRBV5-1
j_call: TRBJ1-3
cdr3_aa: ASGNEGAPGNTIY

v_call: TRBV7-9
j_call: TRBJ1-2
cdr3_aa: ASSLAPLGDRVYGYT

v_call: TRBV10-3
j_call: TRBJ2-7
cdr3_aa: AISEAGYYEQY